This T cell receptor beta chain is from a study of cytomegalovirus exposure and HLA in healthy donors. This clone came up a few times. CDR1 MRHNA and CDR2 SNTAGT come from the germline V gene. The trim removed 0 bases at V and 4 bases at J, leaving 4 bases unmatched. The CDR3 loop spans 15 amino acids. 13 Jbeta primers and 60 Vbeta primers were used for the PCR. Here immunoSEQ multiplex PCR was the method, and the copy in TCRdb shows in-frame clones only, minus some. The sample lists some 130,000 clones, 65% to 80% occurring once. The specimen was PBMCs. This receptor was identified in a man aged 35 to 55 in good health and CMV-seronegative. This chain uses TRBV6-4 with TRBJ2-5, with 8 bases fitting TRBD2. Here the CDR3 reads CASSDSASGGETQYF. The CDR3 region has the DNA TGTGCCAGCAGTGACTCAGCAAGCGGGGGAGAGACCCAGTACTTC.